This T cell receptor beta chain was identified during a study of CD8+ T cells in alopecia areata. Extracted RNA was reverse transcribed, and the resulting cDNA served as sequencing template. Method: immunoSEQ multiplex PCR; TCRdb's copy keeps in-frame clones and lacks some. The table shows around 100,000 clones, with roughly two fifths occurring only once. This CDR3 region has 15 residues. V dropped 0 bases and J dropped 2; count of bases not matched to a gene: 5. The germline V gene encodes CDR1 SQVTM and CDR2 ANQGSEA. The source material was CD4+ T cells sorted from blood. The rearrangement joins TRBV29-1 to TRBJ2-7, with 9 nucleotides matching TRBD1. The receptor was derived from a human donor with alopecia areata. The CDR3 DNA follows: TGCAGCGTTGAAGATAAAACAGGGGGCCCCTACGAGCAGTACTTC. Its translation is CSVEDKTGGPYEQYF.